Reported below is one T cell receptor (beta chain). Its antigen is not identified. This entry is derived from a study of CD8 T cells in Susac syndrome. Whole-study findings and limits: As acknowledged by the study, its TCR sequencing and HLA analysis included a relatively small number of individuals.

An amount of RNA that ranged from 0.5 to 1 ug was reverse transcribed with random hexamers. Amplification of TCR beta CDR3 was carried out by immunoSEQ multiplex PCR, which covered 54 Vbeta and 13 Jbeta segments. In TCRdb, the immunoSEQ multiplex PCR reads were re-called with MiXCR into one record per CDR3 protein. The table lists some 130,000 distinct CDR3 sequences, around 75% of them singletons. CDR1 and CDR2 (germline): LGHNA, YNFKEQ. After removal of 1 base from V and 0 bases from J, the junction contained 7 bases not matched to a gene. CDR3 size: 18 residues. Treatment-naive patients with stable or active relapsing-remitting disease were the multiple sclerosis controls. Bulk CD8+ and CD4+ cells came from magnetic negative isolation; CD8+ TEMRA by FACS.

The specimen was CD8+ T cells from PBMCs. The receptor's source is a human donor with multiple sclerosis. This chain uses TRBV4-2 with TRBJ2-7; 12 positions agree with TRBD2. The CDR3 here is CASSQVAGTSGHSYEQYF. The CDR3 DNA sequence: TGTGCCAGCAGCCAAGTAGCAGGGACTAGCGGGCACTCCTACGAGCAGTACTTC.